This T cell receptor beta chain comes out of a study of T cells in women clearing cervical HPV infection. As to this clone: The antigen is unknown. The CDR3 goes on 3 residues after the read ends, and that part is filled in from the germline J gene.

Points from the study as a whole: TRBV6-7 abundance was lower in cases than controls (approximately 0.1% versus 0.17%).

Produced via immunoSEQ multiplex PCR; TCRdb's table is partial and in-frame only. The record lists approximately 35,000 clones, of which the ten most abundant hold around 4%. CDR1 is MNHNS and CDR2 is SASEGT in the germline V gene. The ends were cut back, 3 bases at V and 2 bases at J, with 8 bases in the middle. The CDR3 is 13 amino acids. V gene TRBV6-1 combines with J gene TRBJ2-7; no firm D call. Input material: blood buffy coat. The TCR was taken from a woman between 18 and 75 years old with a cervical HPV16 infection that either progressed to CIN3+ or cleared (not recorded which). The CDR3 spells CASSEEGPYEQYF. The sequenced part of the CDR3 DNA is TGTGCCAGCAGTGAGGAAGGGCCCTACGAG.